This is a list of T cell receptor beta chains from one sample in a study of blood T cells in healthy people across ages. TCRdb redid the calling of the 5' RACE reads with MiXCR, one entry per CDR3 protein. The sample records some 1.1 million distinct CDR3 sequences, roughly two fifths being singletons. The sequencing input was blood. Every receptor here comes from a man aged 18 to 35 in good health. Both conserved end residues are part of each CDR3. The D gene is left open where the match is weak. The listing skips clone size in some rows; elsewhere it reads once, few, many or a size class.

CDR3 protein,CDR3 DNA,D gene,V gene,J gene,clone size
CASRTGTSSSDTQYF,TGTGCCAGCAGAACCGGGACTAGTTCCTCAGATACGCAGTATTTT,TRBD2,TRBV7-2,TRBJ2-3,many
CASNVGGAFDEQYF,TGTGCCAGCAACGTCGGAGGGGCTTTCGACGAGCAGTACTTC,.,TRBV7-9,TRBJ2-7,few
CSVEDPLTDPYEQYF,TGCAGCGTTGAAGATCCCCTGACCGACCCCTACGAGCAGTACTTC,.,TRBV29-1,TRBJ2-7,.
CASSSAHSSYTEQFF,TGCGCCAGCAGCTCGGCTCACAGCTCCTACACTGAGCAGTTCTTC,.,TRBV5-1,TRBJ2-1,.
CASSHKQGGSEGYTF,TGTGCCAGCAGTCACAAACAGGGGGGATCGGAAGGCTACACCTTC,TRBD1,TRBV6-6,TRBJ1-2,.
CSARWGGHNTGELFF,TGCAGTGCTAGATGGGGCGGGCACAACACCGGGGAGCTGTTTTTT,.,TRBV20-1,TRBJ2-2,.
CASSPSENEQFF,TGTGCCAGCAGCCCCTCTGAAAATGAGCAGTTCTTC,.,TRBV11-2,TRBJ2-1,few
CGARDRGDNEQFF,TGCGGTGCCAGGGACAGGGGAGACAATGAGCAGTTCTTC,TRBD1,TRBV20-1,TRBJ2-1,.
CASSPVTGGGHNEQFF,TGTGCCAGCAGTCCCGTTACTGGCGGGGGCCACAATGAGCAGTTCTTC,.,TRBV3-1,TRBJ2-1,.
CASSLDTITGELFF,TGTGCCAGCAGCTTGGACACCATCACCGGGGAGCTGTTTTTT,.,TRBV7-9,TRBJ2-2,.
CASSLDPHGAEAFF,TGTGCCAGCAGCTTAGATCCGCACGGGGCTGAAGCTTTCTTT,.,TRBV7-3,TRBJ1-1,.
CASRNTDGTTHNEQFF,TGTGCCAGCAGGAACACCGATGGGACAACCCACAATGAGCAGTTCTTC,.,TRBV7-8,TRBJ2-1,.
CASSRPGRTYGYTF,TGTGCCAGCAGTCGCCCGGGACGGACTTATGGCTACACCTTC,.,TRBV6-5,TRBJ1-2,.
CTSSPSGQGNPGELFF,TGCACCAGCAGCCCTTCGGGACAGGGAAACCCCGGGGAGCTGTTTTTT,TRBD1,TRBV4-3,TRBJ2-2,.
CASNQDQGVEKLFF,TGCGCCAGCAACCAAGATCAAGGAGTCGAAAAACTGTTTTTT,.,TRBV4-1,TRBJ1-4,once
CASTEQGGGNTIYF,TGTGCCAGCACGGAACAGGGGGGCGGAAACACCATATATTTT,TRBD1,TRBV7-2,TRBJ1-3,.
CASSYDGDYGYTF,TGTGCCAGCAGTTACGACGGGGACTATGGCTACACCTTC,.,TRBV6-5,TRBJ1-2,.
CVSSPGGGNQPQHF,TGTGTCAGCAGTCCGGGGGGTGGCAATCAGCCCCAGCATTTT,.,TRBV12-3/TRBV12-4,TRBJ1-5,.
CASSFPPGTATNYGYTF,TGTGCCAGCAGCTTCCCTCCCGGGACAGCCACTAACTATGGCTACACCTTC,TRBD1,TRBV7-9,TRBJ1-2,many
CASSSDRENEQFF,TGTGCCAGCAGCTCGGACAGGGAAAATGAGCAGTTCTTC,TRBD1,TRBV7-3,TRBJ2-1,.
CASSPKEQGFEQYF,TGTGCCAGCTCACCAAAGGAACAGGGTTTCGAGCAGTACTTC,.,TRBV18,TRBJ2-7,few
CAIKTTSGIVDEQYF,TGTGCCATCAAGACGACTAGCGGGATTGTGGATGAGCAGTACTTC,TRBD2,TRBV10-3,TRBJ2-5,.
CSAEPHTEAFF,TGCAGTGCCGAGCCCCACACTGAAGCTTTCTTT,.,TRBV20-1,TRBJ1-1,few
CASSQDRGAGQPQHF,TGCGCCAGCAGCCAAGATAGAGGGGCGGGTCAGCCCCAGCATTTT,.,TRBV4-1,TRBJ1-5,few